These T cell receptor beta chains were read from a single sample in a study of CXCR3-negative and CXCR3-positive naive CD8 T cells. Each CDR3 protein gets one entry in TCRdb, which reprocessed the 5' RACE reads and gives no DNA. The sample includes tens of thousands of distinct CDR3 sequences. Sequenced: naive CXCR3+ CD8+ T cells from blood. The receptors were sampled from a human donor in good health. Some clones in this sample may be carry-over from other donors' samples. Both conserved end residues are part of each CDR3.

TRBJ2-1,TRBV6-2/TRBV6-3,CASSYGGSNEQFF
TRBJ2-7,TRBV4-1,CASSRTGGGEQYF
TRBJ1-5,TRBV29-1,CSALGTGGASGQPQHF
TRBJ2-7,TRBV29-1,CSVETTGRYEQYF
TRBJ2-5,TRBV10-2,CASSEPTAQETQYF
TRBJ2-1,TRBV29-1,CSVEWDLSYNEQFF
TRBJ2-3,TRBV28,CASSPSYGTQRGDTQYF
TRBJ2-1,TRBV27,CASTPGQGRQFF
TRBJ1-5,TRBV25-1,CASSETTNQPQHF
TRBJ1-4,TRBV25-1,CASSESQEKLFF
TRBJ1-1,TRBV7-9,CASSPRGAGVTEAFF
TRBJ2-2,TRBV20-1,CSAKRQGDTGELFF
TRBJ2-5,TRBV7-2,CASSPGLQETQYF
TRBJ2-3,TRBV9,CASSERDTQYF
TRBJ2-7,TRBV7-8,CASSFLTGSSYEQYF
TRBJ1-6,TRBV7-9,CASSLGNSNSPLHF
TRBJ2-2,TRBV24-1,CATSAQTGSNTGELFF
TRBJ1-3,TRBV29-1,CSVVGLQSGNTIYF
TRBJ2-7,TRBV4-3,CASSQVSGGTYEQYF
TRBJ2-1,TRBV12-3/TRBV12-4,CASSLTGVPYNEQFF
TRBJ2-1,TRBV15,CATSSEIYRVSNEQFF
TRBJ2-1,TRBV23-1,CASSQSRLAGGIGYYNEQFF
TRBJ2-3,TRBV5-1,CASSLVTATDTQYF
TRBJ2-5,TRBV11-2,CASSSQGARVF
TRBJ2-7,TRBV28,CASSHPTASYEQYF
TRBJ2-7,TRBV29-1,CSVGAGVGYEQYF
TRBJ2-3,TRBV5-4,CASSFGQPELFSTDTQYF
TRBJ1-4,TRBV9,CASSVTGGDEKLFF
TRBJ2-3,TRBV29-1,CSVEDLTRRDTQYF
TRBJ2-1,TRBV19,CASSMIGLADEQFF
TRBJ2-7,TRBV28,CASSSTGEEQYF
TRBJ2-2,TRBV19,CATLRAYTGELFF
TRBJ2-5,TRBV29-1,CSVELQGETQYF
TRBJ2-1,TRBV7-6,CASTSRGRYNEQFF